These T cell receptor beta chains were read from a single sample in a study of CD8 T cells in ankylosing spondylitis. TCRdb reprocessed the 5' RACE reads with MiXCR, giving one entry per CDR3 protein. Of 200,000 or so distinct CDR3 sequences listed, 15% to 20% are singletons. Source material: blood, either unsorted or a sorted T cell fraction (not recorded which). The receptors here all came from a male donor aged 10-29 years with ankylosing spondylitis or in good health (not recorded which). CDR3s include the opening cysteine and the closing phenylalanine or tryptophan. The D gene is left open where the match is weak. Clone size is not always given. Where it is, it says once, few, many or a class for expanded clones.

CDR3 protein: CASSHQAGNIQYF
CDR3 DNA: TGTGCCAGCAGCCACCAAGCGGGGAACATTCAGTACTTC
clone size: many
V gene: TRBV13
J gene: TRBJ2-4
D gene: TRBD2

CDR3 protein: CASSQPLAGDYNEQFF
CDR3 DNA: TGCGCCAGCAGCCAACCACTAGCGGGTGACTACAATGAGCAGTTCTTC
clone size: many
V gene: TRBV4-1
J gene: TRBJ2-1
D gene: TRBD2

CDR3 protein: CSAREGTVNTGELFF
CDR3 DNA: TGCAGTGCTAGAGAGGGTACAGTGAACACCGGGGAGCTGTTTTTT
clone size: .
V gene: TRBV20-1
J gene: TRBJ2-2
D gene: .

CDR3 protein: CASSLDVRSETQYF
CDR3 DNA: TGTGCCAGCAGCTTAGACGTCCGCTCGGAGACCCAGTACTTC
clone size: .
V gene: TRBV7-2
J gene: TRBJ2-5
D gene: .

CDR3 protein: CASSSRLNTEAFF
CDR3 DNA: TGTGCCAGCAGCTCAAGACTGAACACTGAAGCTTTCTTT
clone size: many
V gene: TRBV11-2
J gene: TRBJ1-1
D gene: .

CDR3 protein: CASSYDGRAKWTDTQYF
CDR3 DNA: TGTGCCAGCAGTTACGATGGGCGGGCTAAGTGGACAGATACGCAGTATTTT
clone size: .
V gene: TRBV6-5
J gene: TRBJ2-3
D gene: .

CDR3 protein: CASSKKTGEVTDTQYF
CDR3 DNA: TGTGCCAGCAGCAAAAAGACGGGGGAAGTCACAGATACGCAGTATTTT
clone size: many
V gene: TRBV21-1
J gene: TRBJ2-3
D gene: .

CDR3 protein: CSASFENTIYF
CDR3 DNA: TGCAGTGCTAGTTTCGAGAACACCATATATTTT
clone size: few
V gene: TRBV20-1
J gene: TRBJ1-3
D gene: .

CDR3 protein: CASSLRIGDRDEAFF
CDR3 DNA: TGTGCCAGCAGTTTAAGAATTGGGGACAGGGATGAAGCTTTCTTT
clone size: few
V gene: TRBV27
J gene: TRBJ1-1
D gene: TRBD1

CDR3 protein: CSAPRLGEGVDTQYF
CDR3 DNA: TGCAGTGCCCCGAGACTCGGGGAGGGTGTAGATACGCAGTATTTT
clone size: .
V gene: TRBV20-1
J gene: TRBJ2-3
D gene: TRBD2

CDR3 protein: CASSYSPSGILNEQFF
CDR3 DNA: TGTGCCAGCAGTTACTCGCCTAGCGGGATTTTAAATGAGCAGTTCTTC
clone size: many
V gene: TRBV6-5
J gene: TRBJ2-1
D gene: TRBD2

CDR3 protein: CASIEAPEQFF
CDR3 DNA: TGTGCCAGCATTGAAGCCCCAGAGCAGTTCTTC
clone size: many
V gene: TRBV6-1
J gene: TRBJ2-1
D gene: .

CDR3 protein: CATSSVGLAGEETQYF
CDR3 DNA: TGTGCCACCAGCAGTGTGGGACTAGCGGGAGAGGAGACCCAGTACTTC
clone size: many
V gene: TRBV15
J gene: TRBJ2-5
D gene: TRBD2

CDR3 protein: CASYRGYGYTF
CDR3 DNA: TGTGCCAGCTACAGGGGCTATGGCTACACCTTC
clone size: many
V gene: TRBV28
J gene: TRBJ1-2
D gene: TRBD1

CDR3 protein: CASSDSLTSGLSYNEQFF
CDR3 DNA: TGTGCCAGCAGCGACTCATTGACTAGCGGACTCTCCTACAATGAGCAGTTCTTC
clone size: many
V gene: TRBV9
J gene: TRBJ2-1
D gene: TRBD2

CDR3 protein: CASSPHGNMNTEAFF
CDR3 DNA: TGTGCCAGCAGCCCTCACGGGAACATGAACACTGAAGCTTTCTTT
clone size: few
V gene: TRBV7-8
J gene: TRBJ1-1
D gene: .

CDR3 protein: CASRASGRSYNEQFF
CDR3 DNA: TGTGCCAGCAGGGCTAGCGGGAGGTCCTACAATGAGCAGTTCTTC
clone size: many
V gene: TRBV12-3/TRBV12-4
J gene: TRBJ2-1
D gene: TRBD2

CDR3 protein: CASSSPFQHPTQETQYF
CDR3 DNA: TGTGCCAGCAGCTCCCCATTCCAGCACCCAACTCAAGAGACCCAGTACTTC
clone size: many
V gene: TRBV11-2
J gene: TRBJ2-5
D gene: .

CDR3 protein: CASSHTGTGGKDTQYF
CDR3 DNA: TGTGCCAGCAGCCACACCGGGACAGGGGGCAAGGATACGCAGTATTTT
clone size: .
V gene: TRBV6-4
J gene: TRBJ2-3
D gene: TRBD1

CDR3 protein: CAIREKRTDTQYF
CDR3 DNA: TGTGCCATCAGAGAAAAGAGAACAGATACGCAGTATTTT
clone size: many
V gene: TRBV10-3
J gene: TRBJ2-3
D gene: .

CDR3 protein: CASSIGAGHTDTQYF
CDR3 DNA: TGTGCCAGTAGTATAGGGGCGGGGCACACAGATACGCAGTATTTT
clone size: many
V gene: TRBV19
J gene: TRBJ2-3
D gene: .

CDR3 protein: CASSEVGEQFF
CDR3 DNA: TGTGCCAGCAGTGAAGTTGGTGAGCAGTTCTTC
clone size: many
V gene: TRBV25-1
J gene: TRBJ2-1
D gene: .

CDR3 protein: CASSDSAGGNEQFF
CDR3 DNA: TGTGCCAGCAGTGACTCAGCGGGAGGGAATGAGCAGTTCTTC
clone size: many
V gene: TRBV6-4
J gene: TRBJ2-1
D gene: TRBD2

CDR3 protein: CASSSKGGDEQFF
CDR3 DNA: TGTGCCAGCTCCTCCAAAGGGGGCGATGAGCAGTTCTTC
clone size: many
V gene: TRBV7-3
J gene: TRBJ2-1
D gene: TRBD1

CDR3 protein: CASSQTGELFF
CDR3 DNA: TGTGCCAGCAGTCAAACCGGGGAGCTGTTTTTT
clone size: many
V gene: TRBV12-3/TRBV12-4
J gene: TRBJ2-2
D gene: .

CDR3 protein: CASSWSGTGAYNEQFF
CDR3 DNA: TGTGCCAGCAGCTGGAGTGGGACAGGGGCTTACAATGAGCAGTTCTTC
clone size: .
V gene: TRBV7-2
J gene: TRBJ2-1
D gene: TRBD1

CDR3 protein: CSVRTGGATDTQYF
CDR3 DNA: TGCAGCGTACGGACAGGGGGGGCCACAGATACGCAGTATTTT
clone size: many
V gene: TRBV29-1
J gene: TRBJ2-3
D gene: TRBD1

CDR3 protein: CASSWLGAAADTQYF
CDR3 DNA: TGCGCCAGCAGCTGGCTAGGGGCAGCTGCGGATACGCAGTATTTT
clone size: many
V gene: TRBV5-1
J gene: TRBJ2-3
D gene: .

CDR3 protein: CATRPGQGRNEQFF
CDR3 DNA: TGTGCCACCAGACCGGGACAGGGGAGAAATGAGCAGTTCTTC
clone size: many
V gene: TRBV24-1
J gene: TRBJ2-1
D gene: TRBD1

CDR3 protein: CASSLGPAGLNTGELFF
CDR3 DNA: TGTGCCAGCAGCTTAGGTCCGGCGGGGTTGAACACCGGGGAGCTGTTTTTT
clone size: many
V gene: TRBV7-2
J gene: TRBJ2-2
D gene: .

CDR3 protein: CASSQDRGGNEQFF
CDR3 DNA: TGTGCCAGCAGTCAAGACAGGGGAGGCAATGAGCAGTTCTTC
clone size: .
V gene: TRBV7-6
J gene: TRBJ2-1
D gene: TRBD1

CDR3 protein: CASSSILSTTAYNEQFF
CDR3 DNA: TGTGCCAGCAGCTCAATCTTGAGTACTACCGCCTACAATGAGCAGTTCTTC
clone size: .
V gene: TRBV28
J gene: TRBJ2-1
D gene: .

CDR3 protein: CASSTKRDSTDTQYF
CDR3 DNA: TGTGCCAGCAGTACCAAGAGGGATAGCACAGATACGCAGTATTTT
clone size: many
V gene: TRBV6-5
J gene: TRBJ2-3
D gene: .